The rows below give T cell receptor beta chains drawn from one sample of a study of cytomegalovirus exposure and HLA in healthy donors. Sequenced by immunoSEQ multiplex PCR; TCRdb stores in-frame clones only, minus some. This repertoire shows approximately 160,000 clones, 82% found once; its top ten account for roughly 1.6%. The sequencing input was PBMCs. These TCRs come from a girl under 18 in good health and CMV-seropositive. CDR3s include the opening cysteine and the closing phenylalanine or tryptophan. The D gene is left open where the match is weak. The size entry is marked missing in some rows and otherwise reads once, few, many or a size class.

cdr3_aa: CASKSRTSGREFYNEQFF
cdr3_nt: TGTGCCAGCAAATCTCGGACTAGCGGGAGGGAATTTTACAATGAGCAGTTCTTC
d_call: TRBD2
clone_size: NA
cdr3_length: 18
j_call: TRBJ2-1
v_call: TRBV27

cdr3_aa: CASSLRYPSGEETQYF
cdr3_nt: TGTGCCAGCAGCTTAAGGTACCCCAGCGGGGAAGAGACCCAGTACTTC
d_call: TRBD2
clone_size: NA
cdr3_length: 16
j_call: TRBJ2-5
v_call: TRBV11-2

cdr3_aa: CASSRQGPDVNTEAFF
cdr3_nt: TGTGCCAGCAGCCGACAGGGGCCCGACGTAAACACTGAAGCTTTCTTT
d_call: TRBD1
clone_size: once
cdr3_length: 16
j_call: TRBJ1-1
v_call: TRBV7-9

cdr3_aa: CASSSDRTFVSYF
cdr3_nt: TGTGCCAGCAGCTCTGACAGGACGTTTGTGTCGTACTTC
d_call: NA
clone_size: NA
cdr3_length: 13
j_call: TRBJ2-4
v_call: TRBV5-8

cdr3_aa: CASSKDRFQETQYF
cdr3_nt: TGTGCCAGCAGCAAGGACAGATTCCAAGAGACCCAGTACTTC
d_call: NA
clone_size: few
cdr3_length: 14
j_call: TRBJ2-5
v_call: TRBV21-1

cdr3_aa: CASTLGQGGYGYTF
cdr3_nt: TGTGCCAGCACCCTCGGACAGGGCGGCTATGGCTACACCTTC
d_call: TRBD1
clone_size: NA
cdr3_length: 14
j_call: TRBJ1-2
v_call: TRBV6-5

cdr3_aa: CASSPPGQGYEQYF
cdr3_nt: TGCGCCAGCAGCCCGCCTGGACAGGGGTACGAGCAGTACTTC
d_call: TRBD1
clone_size: NA
cdr3_length: 14
j_call: TRBJ2-7
v_call: TRBV5-1

cdr3_aa: CASSSTSAYNEQFF
cdr3_nt: TGCGCCAGCAGCTCGACTAGCGCCTACAATGAGCAGTTCTTC
d_call: TRBD2
clone_size: NA
cdr3_length: 14
j_call: TRBJ2-1
v_call: TRBV5-1

cdr3_aa: CASSLYRGQAMVRDTQYF
cdr3_nt: TGTGCCAGCAGCCTGTACCGGGGACAGGCGATGGTGAGGGATACGCAGTATTTT
d_call: TRBD1
clone_size: NA
cdr3_length: 18
j_call: TRBJ2-3
v_call: TRBV7-9

cdr3_aa: CASSVPTGTTDTQYF
cdr3_nt: TGTGCCAGCAGTGTGCCGACAGGGACCACAGATACGCAGTATTTT
d_call: TRBD1
clone_size: NA
cdr3_length: 15
j_call: TRBJ2-3
v_call: TRBV6-1

cdr3_aa: CASTYREWDTEAFF
cdr3_nt: TGTGCCAGTACTTACAGGGAGTGGGACACTGAAGCTTTCTTT
d_call: NA
clone_size: once
cdr3_length: 14
j_call: TRBJ1-1
v_call: TRBV19

cdr3_aa: CAIMAGTASDYGYTF
cdr3_nt: TGTGCCATCATGGCCGGGACAGCCTCAGACTATGGCTACACCTTC
d_call: TRBD1
clone_size: once
cdr3_length: 15
j_call: TRBJ1-2
v_call: TRBV10-3

cdr3_aa: CASSLSGGYNEQFF
cdr3_nt: TGCGCCAGCAGCTTGAGCGGAGGCTACAATGAGCAGTTCTTC
d_call: NA
clone_size: many
cdr3_length: 14
j_call: TRBJ2-1
v_call: TRBV5-1

cdr3_aa: CASRLDSWPQHF
cdr3_nt: TGTGCCAGCAGACTGGACTCCTGGCCCCAGCATTTT
d_call: NA
clone_size: NA
cdr3_length: 12
j_call: TRBJ1-5
v_call: TRBV6-5